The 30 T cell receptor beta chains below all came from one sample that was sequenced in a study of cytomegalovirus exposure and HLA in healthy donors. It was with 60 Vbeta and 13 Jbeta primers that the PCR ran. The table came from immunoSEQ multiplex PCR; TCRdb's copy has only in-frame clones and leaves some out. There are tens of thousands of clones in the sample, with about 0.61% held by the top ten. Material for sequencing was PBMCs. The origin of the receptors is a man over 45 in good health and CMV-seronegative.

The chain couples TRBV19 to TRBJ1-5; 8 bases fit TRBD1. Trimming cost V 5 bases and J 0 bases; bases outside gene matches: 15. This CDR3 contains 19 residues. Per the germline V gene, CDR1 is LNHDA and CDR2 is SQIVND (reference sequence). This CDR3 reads CASSRPPDDRGYSNQPQHF. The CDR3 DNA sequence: TGTGCCAGTAGTCGTCCCCCCGACGACAGGGGTTATAGCAATCAGCCCCAGCATTTT.

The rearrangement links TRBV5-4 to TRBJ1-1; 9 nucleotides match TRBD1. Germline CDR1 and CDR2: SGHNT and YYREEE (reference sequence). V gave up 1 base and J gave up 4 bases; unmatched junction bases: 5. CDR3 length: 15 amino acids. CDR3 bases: TGTGCCAGCAGCTTGACAGGGGGCGCCGGCACTGAAGCTTTCTTT. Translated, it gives CASSLTGGAGTEAFF.

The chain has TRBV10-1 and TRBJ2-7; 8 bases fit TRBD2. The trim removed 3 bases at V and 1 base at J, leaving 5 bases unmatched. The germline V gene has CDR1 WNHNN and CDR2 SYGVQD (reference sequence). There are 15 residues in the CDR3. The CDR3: CASSDGTRGSYEQYF. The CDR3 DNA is TGCGCCAGCAGTGATGGGACTAGGGGGTCCTACGAGCAGTACTTC.

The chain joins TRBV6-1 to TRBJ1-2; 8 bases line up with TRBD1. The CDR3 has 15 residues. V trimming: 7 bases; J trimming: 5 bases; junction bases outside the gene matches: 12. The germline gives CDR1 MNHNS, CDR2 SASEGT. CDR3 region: CASMAAGGSGYGYTF. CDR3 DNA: TGTGCCAGCATGGCGGCAGGGGGCTCAGGGTATGGCTACACCTTC.

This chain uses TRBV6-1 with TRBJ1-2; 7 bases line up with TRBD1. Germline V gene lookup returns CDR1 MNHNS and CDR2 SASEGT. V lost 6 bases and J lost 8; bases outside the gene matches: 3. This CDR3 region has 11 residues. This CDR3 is CASRTGVGYTF. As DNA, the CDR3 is TGTGCCAGCAGAACAGGGGTCGGCTACACCTTC.

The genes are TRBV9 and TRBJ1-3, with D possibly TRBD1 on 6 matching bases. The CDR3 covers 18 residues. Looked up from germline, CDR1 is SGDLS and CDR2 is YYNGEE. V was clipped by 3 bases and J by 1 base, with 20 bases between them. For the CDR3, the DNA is TGTGCCAGCAGCGCCCGTCCGGTGGCCAGGGGATCTGGAAACACCATATATTTT. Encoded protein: CASSARPVARGSGNTIYF.

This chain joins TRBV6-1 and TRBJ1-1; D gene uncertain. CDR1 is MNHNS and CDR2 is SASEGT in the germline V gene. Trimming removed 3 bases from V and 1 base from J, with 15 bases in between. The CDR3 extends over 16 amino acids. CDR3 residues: CASSDPAPTGNTEAFF. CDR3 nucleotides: TGTGCCAGCAGTGATCCCGCCCCAACCGGGAACACTGAAGCTTTCTTT.

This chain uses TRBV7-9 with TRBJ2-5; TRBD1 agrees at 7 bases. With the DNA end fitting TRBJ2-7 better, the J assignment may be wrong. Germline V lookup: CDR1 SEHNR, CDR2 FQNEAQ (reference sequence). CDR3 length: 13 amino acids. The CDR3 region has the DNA TGTGCCAGCACCACTACGACAGGGCTCGAGCAGTACTTC. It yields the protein CASTTTTGLEQYF.

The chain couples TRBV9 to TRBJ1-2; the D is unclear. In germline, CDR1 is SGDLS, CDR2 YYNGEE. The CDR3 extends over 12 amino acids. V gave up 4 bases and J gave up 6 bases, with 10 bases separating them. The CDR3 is CASSLDLNGYTF. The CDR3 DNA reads TGTGCCAGCAGCTTGGACTTAAATGGCTACACCTTC.

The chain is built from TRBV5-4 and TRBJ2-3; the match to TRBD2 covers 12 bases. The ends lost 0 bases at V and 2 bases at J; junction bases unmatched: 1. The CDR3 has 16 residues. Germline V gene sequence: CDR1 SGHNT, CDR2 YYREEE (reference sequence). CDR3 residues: CASSLGLAGDTDTQYF. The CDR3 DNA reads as TGTGCCAGCAGCTTGGGACTAGCGGGGGACACAGATACGCAGTATTTT. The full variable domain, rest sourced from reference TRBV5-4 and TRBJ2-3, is ETGVTQSPTHLIKTRGQQVTLRCSSQSGHNTVSWYQQALGQGPQFIFQYYREEENGRGNFPPRFSGLQFPNYSSELNVNALELDDSALYLCASSLGLAGDTDTQYFGPGTRLTVL.

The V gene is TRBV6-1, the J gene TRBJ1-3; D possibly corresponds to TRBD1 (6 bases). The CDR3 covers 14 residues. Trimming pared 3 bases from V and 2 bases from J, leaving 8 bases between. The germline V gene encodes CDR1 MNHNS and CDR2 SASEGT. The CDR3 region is CASSDRGPGNTIYF. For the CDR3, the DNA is TGTGCCAGCAGTGACAGGGGTCCTGGAAACACCATATATTTT.

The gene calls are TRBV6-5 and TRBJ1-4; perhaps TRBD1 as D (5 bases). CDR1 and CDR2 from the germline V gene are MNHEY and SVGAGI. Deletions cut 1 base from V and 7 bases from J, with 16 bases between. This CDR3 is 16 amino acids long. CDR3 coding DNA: TGTGCCAGCAGTTACTTACCCGGGCGGGGCGGTGAAAAACTGTTTTTT. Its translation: CASSYLPGRGGEKLFF.

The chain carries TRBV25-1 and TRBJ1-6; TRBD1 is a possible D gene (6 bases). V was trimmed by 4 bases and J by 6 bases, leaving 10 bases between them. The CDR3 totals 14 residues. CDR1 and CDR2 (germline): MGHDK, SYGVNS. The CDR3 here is CASSVRGGNSPLHF. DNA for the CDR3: TGTGCCAGCAGTGTCAGGGGTGGTAATTCACCCCTCCACTTT.

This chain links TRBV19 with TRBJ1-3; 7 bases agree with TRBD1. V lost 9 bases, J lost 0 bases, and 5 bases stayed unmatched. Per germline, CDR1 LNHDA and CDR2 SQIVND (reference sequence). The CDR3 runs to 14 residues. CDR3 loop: CASRQGASGNTIYF. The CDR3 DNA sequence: TGTGCCAGCCGACAGGGAGCCTCTGGAAACACCATATATTTT.

The CDR3 sequence: CASSLTFTGAYNEQFF. DNA of the CDR3: TGTGCCAGCAGCTTAACGTTTACCGGGGCCTACAATGAGCAGTTCTTC. V is TRBV7-3 and J is TRBJ2-1; D may be TRBD2 (5 bases). CDR1 is SGHTA and CDR2 is FQGTGA in the germline V gene. The V end lost 0 bases, the J end lost 2 bases, and 11 bases lay between the germline ends. The CDR3 runs to 16 residues.

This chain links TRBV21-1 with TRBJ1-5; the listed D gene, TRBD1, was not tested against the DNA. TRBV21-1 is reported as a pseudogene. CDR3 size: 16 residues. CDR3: CASRITRDSTNQPQHF. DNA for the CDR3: TGTGCCAGCAGAATTACCCGGGACAGCACTAATCAGCCCCAGCATTTT.

CDR3 DNA: TGTGCCATGTTGGAGTCGAACTATGGCTACACCTTC. Translation gives CAMLESNYGYTF. This rearrangement joins TRBV6-6 to TRBJ1-2, with D hard to call. V was pared by 10 bases and J by 2 bases, with 11 bases between. The germline V gene encodes CDR1 MNHNY and CDR2 SVGAGI (reference sequence). This CDR3 comprises 12 residues.

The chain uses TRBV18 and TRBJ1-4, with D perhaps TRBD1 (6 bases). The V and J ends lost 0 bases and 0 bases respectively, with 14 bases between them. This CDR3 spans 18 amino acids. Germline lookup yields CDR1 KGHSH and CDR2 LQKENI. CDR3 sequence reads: CASSPPLGGGPTNEKLFF. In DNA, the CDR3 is TGTGCCAGCTCACCACCATTAGGGGGTGGGCCAACTAATGAAAAACTGTTTTTT.

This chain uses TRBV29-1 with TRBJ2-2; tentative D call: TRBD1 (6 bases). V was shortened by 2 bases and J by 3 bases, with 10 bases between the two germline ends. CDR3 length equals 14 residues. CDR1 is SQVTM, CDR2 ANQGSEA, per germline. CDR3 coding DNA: TGCAGCGTTGAAATAGGGGGATACACCGGGGAGCTGTTTTTT. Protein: CSVEIGGYTGELFF.

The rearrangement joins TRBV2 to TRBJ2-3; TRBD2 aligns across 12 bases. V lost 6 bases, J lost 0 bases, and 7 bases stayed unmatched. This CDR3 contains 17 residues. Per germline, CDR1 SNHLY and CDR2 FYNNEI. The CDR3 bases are TGTGCCAGCAGCGGGACGACTAGCGGGGGAAGCACAGATACGCAGTATTTT. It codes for CASSGTTSGGSTDTQYF.

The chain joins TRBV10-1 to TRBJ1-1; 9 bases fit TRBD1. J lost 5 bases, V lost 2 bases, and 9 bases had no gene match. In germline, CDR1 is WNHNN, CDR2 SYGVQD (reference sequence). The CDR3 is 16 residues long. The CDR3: CASSEEKQGAQTEAFF. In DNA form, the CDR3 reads TGCGCCAGCAGTGAGGAAAAACAGGGGGCTCAGACTGAAGCTTTCTTT.

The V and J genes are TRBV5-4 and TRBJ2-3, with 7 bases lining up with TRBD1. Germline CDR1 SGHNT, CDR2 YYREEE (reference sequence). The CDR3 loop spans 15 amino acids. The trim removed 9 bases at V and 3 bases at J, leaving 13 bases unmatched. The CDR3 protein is CATKLGGVDTDTQYF. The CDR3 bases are TGTGCCACCAAACTAGGGGGCGTAGATACAGATACGCAGTATTTT.

CDR3 sequence reads: CASSQAATNEKLFF. Here the CDR3 DNA reads TGCGCCAGCAGCCAGGCCGCAACTAATGAAAAACTGTTTTTT. The rearrangement uses TRBV5-1 and TRBJ1-4; D remains ambiguous. V lost 4 bases and J 0 bases, leaving 7 bases between the germline ends. The CDR3 sequence is 14 residues long. From germline, CDR1 is SGHRS and CDR2 YFSETQ.

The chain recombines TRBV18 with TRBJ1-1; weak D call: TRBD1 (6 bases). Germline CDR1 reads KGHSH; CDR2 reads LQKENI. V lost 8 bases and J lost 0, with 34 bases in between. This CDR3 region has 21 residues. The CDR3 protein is CASTRHGVAGTGPWMNTEAFF. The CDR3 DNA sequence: TGTGCCAGCACACGTCACGGGGTGGCTGGAACAGGGCCCTGGATGAACACTGAAGCTTTCTTT.

CDR3 DNA: TGTGCCAGCAGCTCGACAGGTGGGGGTAGGGGATACAATGAGCAGTTCTTC. Its protein product is CASSSTGGGRGYNEQFF. The V gene is TRBV11-1, the J gene TRBJ2-1, with a weak D call TRBD1 (6 bases). CDR1 and CDR2 (germline): SGHAT, FQDESV (reference sequence). The CDR3 has 17 residues. V was cut by 4 bases and J by 4 bases, with 20 bases left in between. The full variable domain, in which reference TRBV11-1 and TRBJ2-1 provide the parts outside the CDR3, is EAEVAQSPRYKITEKSQAVAFWCDPISGHATLYWYRQILGQGPELLVQFQDESVVDDSQLPKDRFSAERLKGVDSTLKIQPAELGDSAMYLCASSSTGGGRGYNEQFFGPGTRLTVL.

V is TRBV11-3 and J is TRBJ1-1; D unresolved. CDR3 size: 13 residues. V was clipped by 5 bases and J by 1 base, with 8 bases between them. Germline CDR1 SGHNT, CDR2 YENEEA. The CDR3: CASSLGENTEAFF. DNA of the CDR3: TGTGCCAGCAGCCTAGGAGAGAACACTGAAGCTTTCTTT.

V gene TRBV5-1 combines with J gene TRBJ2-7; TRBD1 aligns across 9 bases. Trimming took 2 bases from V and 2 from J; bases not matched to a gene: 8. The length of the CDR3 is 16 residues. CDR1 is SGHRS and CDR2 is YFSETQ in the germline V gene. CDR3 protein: CASSFGQGFGPYEQYF. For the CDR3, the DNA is TGCGCCAGCAGCTTTGGACAGGGGTTCGGGCCCTACGAGCAGTACTTC.

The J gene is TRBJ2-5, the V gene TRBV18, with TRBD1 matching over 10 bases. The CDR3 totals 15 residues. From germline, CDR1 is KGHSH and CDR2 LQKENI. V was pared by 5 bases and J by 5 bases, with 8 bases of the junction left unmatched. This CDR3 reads CASSTRTGGSETQYF. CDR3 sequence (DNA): TGTGCCAGCTCAACTAGGACAGGGGGATCGGAGACCCAGTACTTC.

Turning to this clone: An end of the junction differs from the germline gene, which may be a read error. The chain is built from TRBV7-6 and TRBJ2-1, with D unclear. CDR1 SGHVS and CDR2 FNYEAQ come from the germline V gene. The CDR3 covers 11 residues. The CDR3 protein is CASSSNNEQFF. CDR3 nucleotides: TGTGCCAGCAGCTCCAACAATGAGCAGTTCTTC. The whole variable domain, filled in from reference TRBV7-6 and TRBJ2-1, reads GAGVSQSPRYKVTKRGQDVALRCDPISGHVSLYWYRQALGQGPEFLTYFNYEAQQDKSGLPNDRFSAERPEGSISTLTIQRTEQRDSAMYRCASSSNNEQFFGPGTRLTVL.

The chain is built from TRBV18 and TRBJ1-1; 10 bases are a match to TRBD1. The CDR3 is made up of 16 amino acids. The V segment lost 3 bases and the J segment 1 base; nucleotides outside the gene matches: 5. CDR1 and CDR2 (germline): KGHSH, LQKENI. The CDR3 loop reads CASSPGTGVGNTEAFF. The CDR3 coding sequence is TGTGCCAGCTCACCCGGGACAGGGGTCGGGAACACTGAAGCTTTCTTT.